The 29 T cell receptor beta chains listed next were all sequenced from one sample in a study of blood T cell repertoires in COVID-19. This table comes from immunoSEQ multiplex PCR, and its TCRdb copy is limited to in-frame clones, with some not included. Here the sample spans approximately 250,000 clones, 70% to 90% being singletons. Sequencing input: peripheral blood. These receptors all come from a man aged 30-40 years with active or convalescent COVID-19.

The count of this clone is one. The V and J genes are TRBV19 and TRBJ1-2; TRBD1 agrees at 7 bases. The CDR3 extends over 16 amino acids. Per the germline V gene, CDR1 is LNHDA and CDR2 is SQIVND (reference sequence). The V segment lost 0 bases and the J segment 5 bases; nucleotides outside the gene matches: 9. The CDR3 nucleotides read TGTGCCAGTAGTATAGATCTTAGGGGGCTACGGTATGGCTACACCTTC. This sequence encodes CASSIDLRGLRYGYTF.

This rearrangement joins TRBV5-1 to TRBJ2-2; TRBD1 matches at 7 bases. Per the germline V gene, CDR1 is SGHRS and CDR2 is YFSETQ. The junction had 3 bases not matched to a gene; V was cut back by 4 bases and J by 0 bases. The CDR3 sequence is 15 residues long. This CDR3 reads CASSEGTANTGELFF. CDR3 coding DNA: TGCGCCAGCAGCGAAGGGACAGCGAACACCGGGGAGCTGTTTTTT.

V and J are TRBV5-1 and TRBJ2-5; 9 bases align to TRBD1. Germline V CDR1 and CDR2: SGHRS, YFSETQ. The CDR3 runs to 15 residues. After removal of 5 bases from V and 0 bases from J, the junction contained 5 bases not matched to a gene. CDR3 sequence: CASRPGQGYQETQYF. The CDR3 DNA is TGCGCCAGCAGACCAGGACAGGGGTACCAAGAGACCCAGTACTTC.

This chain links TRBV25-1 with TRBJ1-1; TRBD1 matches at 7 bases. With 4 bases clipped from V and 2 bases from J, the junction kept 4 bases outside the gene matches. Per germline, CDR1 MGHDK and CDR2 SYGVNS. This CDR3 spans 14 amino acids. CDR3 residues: CASSVQGVNTEAFF. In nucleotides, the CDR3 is TGTGCCAGCAGTGTTCAGGGGGTTAACACTGAAGCTTTCTTT.

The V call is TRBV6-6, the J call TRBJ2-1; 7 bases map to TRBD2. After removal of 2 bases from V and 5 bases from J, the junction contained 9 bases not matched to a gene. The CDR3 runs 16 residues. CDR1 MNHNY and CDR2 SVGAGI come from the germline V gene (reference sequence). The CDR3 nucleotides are TGTGCCAGCAGTTACCTTCTCGGGGGGAATAACAATGAGCAGTTCTTC. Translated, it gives CASSYLLGGNNNEQFF.

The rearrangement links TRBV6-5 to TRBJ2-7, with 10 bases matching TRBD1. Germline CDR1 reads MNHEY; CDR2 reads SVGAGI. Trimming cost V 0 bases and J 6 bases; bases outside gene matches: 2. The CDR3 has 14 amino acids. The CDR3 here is CASSYSGTGVEQYF. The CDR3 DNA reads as TGTGCCAGCAGTTACTCTGGGACAGGGGTCGAGCAGTACTTC.

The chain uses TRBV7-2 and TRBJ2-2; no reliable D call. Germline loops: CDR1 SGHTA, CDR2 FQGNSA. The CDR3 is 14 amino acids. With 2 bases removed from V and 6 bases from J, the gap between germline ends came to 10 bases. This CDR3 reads CASSLSLSPGELFF. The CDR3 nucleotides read TGTGCCAGCAGCTTATCCCTATCCCCCGGGGAGCTGTTTTTT.

Here the CDR3 reads CASSQWTGGRYNSPLHF. CDR3 bases: TGTGCCAGCAGCCAATGGACAGGGGGCAGGTATAATTCACCCCTCCACTTT. This rearrangement joins TRBV7-9 to TRBJ1-6, with 11 bases fitting TRBD1. Germline loops: CDR1 SEHNR, CDR2 FQNEAQ (reference sequence). The junction had 7 bases not matched to a gene; V was cut back by 5 bases and J by 4 bases. The CDR3 runs 17 residues.

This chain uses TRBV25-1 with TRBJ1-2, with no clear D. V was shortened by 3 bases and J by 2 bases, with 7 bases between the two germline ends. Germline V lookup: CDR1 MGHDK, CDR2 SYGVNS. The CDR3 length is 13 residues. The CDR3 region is CASSEGSNYGYTF. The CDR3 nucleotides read TGTGCCAGCAGTGAGGGCTCGAACTATGGCTACACCTTC.

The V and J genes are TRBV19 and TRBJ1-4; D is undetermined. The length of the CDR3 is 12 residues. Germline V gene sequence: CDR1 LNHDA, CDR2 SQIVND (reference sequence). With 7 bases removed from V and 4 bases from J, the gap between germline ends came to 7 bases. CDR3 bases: TGTGCCAGTAAGGACTTTAATGAAAAACTGTTTTTT. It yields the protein CASKDFNEKLFF. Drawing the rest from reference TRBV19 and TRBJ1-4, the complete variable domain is DGGITQSPKYLFRKEGQNVTLSCEQNLNHDAMYWYRQDPGQGLRLIYYSQIVNDFQKGDIAEGYSVSREKKESFPLTVTSAQKNPTAFYLCASKDFNEKLFFGSGTQLSVL.

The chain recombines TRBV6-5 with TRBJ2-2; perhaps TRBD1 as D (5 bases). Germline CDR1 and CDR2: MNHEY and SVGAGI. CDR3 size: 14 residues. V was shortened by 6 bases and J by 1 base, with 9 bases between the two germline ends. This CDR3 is CASRTTGNTGELFF. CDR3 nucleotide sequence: TGTGCCAGCAGAACCACAGGGAACACCGGGGAGCTGTTTTTT.

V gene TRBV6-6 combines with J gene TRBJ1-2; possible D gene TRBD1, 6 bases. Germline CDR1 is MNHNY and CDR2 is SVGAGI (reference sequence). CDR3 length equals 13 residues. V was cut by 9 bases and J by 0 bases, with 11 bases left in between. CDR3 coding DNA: TGTGCCAGTACAGGGCCCTCTAACTATGGCTACACCTTC. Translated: CASTGPSNYGYTF.

The CDR3 nucleotides read TGTGCCAGCAGCTTAGTTGGAGATAATTCACCCCTCCACTTT. This translates into CASSLVGDNSPLHF. The J gene is TRBJ1-6, the V gene TRBV7-2; no clear D gene. The germline V gene encodes CDR1 SGHTA and CDR2 FQGNSA. V gave up 1 base and J gave up 5 bases, with 6 bases separating them. The length of the CDR3 is 14 residues.

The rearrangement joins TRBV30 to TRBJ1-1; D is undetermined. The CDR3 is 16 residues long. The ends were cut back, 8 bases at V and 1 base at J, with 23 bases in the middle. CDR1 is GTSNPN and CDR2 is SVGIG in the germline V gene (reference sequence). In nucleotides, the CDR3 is TGTGCCACGTCTTTCCCACAAGAGAGCGAGAACACTGAAGCTTTCTTT. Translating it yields CATSFPQESENTEAFF.

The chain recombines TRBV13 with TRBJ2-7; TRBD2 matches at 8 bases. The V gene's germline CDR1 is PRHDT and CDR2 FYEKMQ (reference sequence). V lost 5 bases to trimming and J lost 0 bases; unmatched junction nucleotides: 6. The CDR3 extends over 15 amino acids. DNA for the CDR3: TGTGCCAGCAGCCATGCTAGCGGGCTCTCCTACGAGCAGTACTTC. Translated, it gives CASSHASGLSYEQYF.

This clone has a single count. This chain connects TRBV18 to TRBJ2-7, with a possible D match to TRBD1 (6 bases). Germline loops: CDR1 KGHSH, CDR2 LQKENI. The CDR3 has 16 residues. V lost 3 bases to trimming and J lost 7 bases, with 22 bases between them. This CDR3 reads CASSPLWGRAQGEQYF. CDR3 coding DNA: TGTGCCAGCTCACCGTTGTGGGGACGGGCCCAGGGGGAGCAGTACTTC.

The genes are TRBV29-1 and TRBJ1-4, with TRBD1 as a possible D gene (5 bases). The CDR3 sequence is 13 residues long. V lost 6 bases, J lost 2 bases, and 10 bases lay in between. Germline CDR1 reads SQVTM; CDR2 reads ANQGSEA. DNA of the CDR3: TGCAGCGTGATGACAGCTACTAATGAAAAACTGTTTTTT. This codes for CSVMTATNEKLFF.

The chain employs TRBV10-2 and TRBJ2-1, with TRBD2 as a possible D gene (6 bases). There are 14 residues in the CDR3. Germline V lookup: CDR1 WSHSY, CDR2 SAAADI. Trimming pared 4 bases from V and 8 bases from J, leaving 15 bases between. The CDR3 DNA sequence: TGCGCCAGCAGTGGTTTCGGTGGGGGGTATGAGCAGTTCTTC. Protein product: CASSGFGGGYEQFF.

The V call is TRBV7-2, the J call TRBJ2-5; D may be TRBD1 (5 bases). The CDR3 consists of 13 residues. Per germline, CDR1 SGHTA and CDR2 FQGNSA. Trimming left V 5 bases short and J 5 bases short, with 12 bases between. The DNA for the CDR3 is TGTGCCAGCAGCCTCGATTGGGGCGAGACCCAGTACTTC. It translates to CASSLDWGETQYF.

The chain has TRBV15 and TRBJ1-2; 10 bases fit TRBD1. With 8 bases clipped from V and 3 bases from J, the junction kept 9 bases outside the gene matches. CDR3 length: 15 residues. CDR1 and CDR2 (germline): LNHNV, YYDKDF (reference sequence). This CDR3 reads CATQRTGGIDYGYTF. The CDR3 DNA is TGTGCCACCCAAAGGACAGGGGGTATCGACTATGGCTACACCTTC. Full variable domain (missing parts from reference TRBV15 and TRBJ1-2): DAMVIQNPRYQVTQFGKPVTLSCSQTLNHNVMYWYQQKSSQAPKLLFHYYDKDFNNEADTPDNFQSRRPNTSFCFLDIRSPGLGDTAMYLCATQRTGGIDYGYTFGSGTRLTVV.

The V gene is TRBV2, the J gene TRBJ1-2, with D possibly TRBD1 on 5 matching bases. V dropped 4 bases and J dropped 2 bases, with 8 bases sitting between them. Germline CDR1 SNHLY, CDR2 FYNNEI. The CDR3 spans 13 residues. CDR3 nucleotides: TGTGCCAGCAGTGGGGGGGAAAACTATGGCTACACCTTC. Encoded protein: CASSGGENYGYTF. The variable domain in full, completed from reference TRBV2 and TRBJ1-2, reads EPEVTQTPSHQVTQMGQEVILRCVPISNHLYFYWYRQILGQKVEFLVSFYNNEISEKSEIFDDQFSVERPDGSNFTLKIRSTKLEDSAMYFCASSGGENYGYTFGSGTRLTVV.

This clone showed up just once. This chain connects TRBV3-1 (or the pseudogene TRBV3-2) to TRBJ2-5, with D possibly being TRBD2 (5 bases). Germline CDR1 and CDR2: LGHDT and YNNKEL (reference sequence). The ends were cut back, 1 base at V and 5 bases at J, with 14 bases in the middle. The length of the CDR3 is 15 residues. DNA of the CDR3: TGTGCCAGCAGCCAAGGTGTCGAGGGTAGGGAGACCCAGTACTTC. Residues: CASSQGVEGRETQYF.

CDR3 bases: TGTGCCAGCAAAGGGGGCAGTGGAAGCAATCAGCCCCAGCATTTT. Translation gives CASKGGSGSNQPQHF. The chain recombines TRBV2 with TRBJ1-5, with TRBD1 identical over 7 bases. The CDR3 is made up of 15 amino acids. Germline CDR1 reads SNHLY; CDR2 reads FYNNEI. J lost 1 base, V lost 7 bases, and 7 bases had no gene match.

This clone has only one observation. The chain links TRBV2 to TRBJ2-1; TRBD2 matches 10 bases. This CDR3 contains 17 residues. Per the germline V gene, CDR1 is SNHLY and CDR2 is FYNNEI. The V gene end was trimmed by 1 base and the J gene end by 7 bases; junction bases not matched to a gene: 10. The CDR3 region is CASSEESGGAYGNEQFF. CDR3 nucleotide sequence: TGTGCCAGCAGTGAAGAGAGCGGGGGGGCTTATGGGAATGAGCAGTTCTTC. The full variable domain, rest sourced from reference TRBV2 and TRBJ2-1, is EPEVTQTPSHQVTQMGQEVILRCVPISNHLYFYWYRQILGQKVEFLVSFYNNEISEKSEIFDDQFSVERPDGSNFTLKIRSTKLEDSAMYFCASSEESGGAYGNEQFFGPGTRLTVL.

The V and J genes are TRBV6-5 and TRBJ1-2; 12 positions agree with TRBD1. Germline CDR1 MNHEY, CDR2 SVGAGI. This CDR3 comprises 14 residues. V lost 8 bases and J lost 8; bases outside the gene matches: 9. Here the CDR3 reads CASGGQGAFNGYTF. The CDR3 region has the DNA TGTGCCAGCGGGGGACAGGGGGCTTTTAACGGCTACACCTTC.

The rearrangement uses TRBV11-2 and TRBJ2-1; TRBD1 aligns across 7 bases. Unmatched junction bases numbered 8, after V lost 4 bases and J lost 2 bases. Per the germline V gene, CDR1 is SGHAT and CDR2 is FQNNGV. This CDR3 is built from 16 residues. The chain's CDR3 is CASSSNRGYPYNEQFF. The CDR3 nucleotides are TGTGCCAGCAGCTCAAACAGGGGCTACCCCTACAATGAGCAGTTCTTC.

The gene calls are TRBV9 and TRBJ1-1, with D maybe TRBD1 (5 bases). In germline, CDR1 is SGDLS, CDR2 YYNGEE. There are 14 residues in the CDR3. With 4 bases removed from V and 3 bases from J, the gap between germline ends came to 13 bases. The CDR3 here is CASSLAWGDTEAFF. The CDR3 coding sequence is TGTGCCAGCAGCCTGGCCTGGGGGGACACTGAAGCTTTCTTT.

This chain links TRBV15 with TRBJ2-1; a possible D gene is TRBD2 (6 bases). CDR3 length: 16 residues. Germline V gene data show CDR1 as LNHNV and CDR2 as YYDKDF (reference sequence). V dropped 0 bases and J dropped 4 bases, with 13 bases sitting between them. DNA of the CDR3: TGTGCCACCAGCAGAGAATGGGGGAGGCAGTACAATGAGCAGTTCTTC. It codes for CATSREWGRQYNEQFF.

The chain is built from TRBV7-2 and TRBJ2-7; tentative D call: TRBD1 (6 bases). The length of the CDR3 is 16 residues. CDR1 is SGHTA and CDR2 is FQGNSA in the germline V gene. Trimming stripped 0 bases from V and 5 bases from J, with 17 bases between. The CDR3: CASSLAPQGLYNEQYF. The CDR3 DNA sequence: TGTGCCAGCAGCTTAGCCCCACAGGGTTTGTACAACGAGCAGTACTTC.